A single sample is the source of the 25 T cell receptor beta chains below, sequenced in a study of blood T cell repertoires in COVID-19 (dated by TCRdb to the early 2020s). The method was the immunoSEQ multiplex PCR assay. Sourced from immuneACCESS, this table was stored by TCRdb with only in-frame sequences that have V and J called. A share of the clones is absent; for the studies checked, an unresolved V gene accounts for under half, and the remainder has no known explanation. This sample is represented by around 140,000 clones; about 87% of them were singletons. The ten largest make up about 2.5% of the sample. Material for sequencing was peripheral blood. The receptors were gathered from a man aged 45 to 65 with active COVID-19.

This chain links TRBV2 with TRBJ1-2; 8 bases map to TRBD1. With V trimmed by 6 bases and J by 4 bases, 13 bases remained unmatched. This CDR3 is 16 amino acids long. Germline V gives CDR1 SNHLY, CDR2 FYNNEI. The CDR3 coding sequence is TGTGCCAGCAGCTCCCTTCCCGGACAGGGAGGCTATGGCTACACCTTC. Translated: CASSSLPGQGGYGYTF. The full variable domain, with the rest looked up from reference TRBV2 and TRBJ1-2, is EPEVTQTPSHQVTQMGQEVILRCVPISNHLYFYWYRQILGQKVEFLVSFYNNEISEKSEIFDDQFSVERPDGSNFTLKIRSTKLEDSAMYFCASSSLPGQGGYGYTFGSGTRLTVV.

This chain joins TRBV7-2 and TRBJ1-2; 8 positions match TRBD1. The CDR3 totals 14 residues. The V gene end was trimmed by 5 bases and the J gene end by 2 bases; junction bases not matched to a gene: 4. Germline V gene data show CDR1 as SGHTA and CDR2 as FQGNSA. CDR3 bases: TGTGCCAGCAGCCCCCGACAGGGGAACTATGGCTACACCTTC. It specifies CASSPRQGNYGYTF.

This chain joins TRBV6-1 and TRBJ2-3; 10 positions match TRBD2. The V and J ends lost 0 bases and 1 base, in that order; junction bases with no gene match: 13. The CDR3 is made up of 20 amino acids. Germline values: CDR1 MNHNS, CDR2 SASEGT. The CDR3 DNA follows: TGTGCCAGCAGTGAAGCGCTTTGGGGACTAGCGCCCCGGGGCACAGATACGCAGTATTTT. It is translated as CASSEALWGLAPRGTDTQYF.

The chain recombines TRBV4-1 with TRBJ2-5; 7 nucleotides match TRBD2. The CDR3 sequence is 14 residues long. Germline V gene data show CDR1 as MGHRA and CDR2 as YSYEKL. V gave up 7 bases and J gave up 5 bases; unmatched junction bases: 10. CDR3 in amino acids: CASTLMREGETQYF. DNA for the CDR3: TGCGCCAGCACCTTAATGAGGGAGGGGGAGACCCAGTACTTC.

The V gene is TRBV7-9, the J gene TRBJ2-5; D might be TRBD2 (5 bases). V was cut by 8 bases and J by 1 base, with 14 bases left in between. This CDR3 comprises 14 residues. CDR1 is SEHNR, CDR2 FQNEAQ, per germline (reference sequence). CDR3 bases: TGTGCCAGCGCCGCGAGGGTTTCCCAAGAGACCCAGTACTTC. Translating gives CASAARVSQETQYF.

The chain couples TRBV30 to TRBJ1-2; 11 bases map to TRBD1. The CDR3 contains 13 residues. CDR1 is GTSNPN and CDR2 is SVGIG in the germline V gene (reference sequence). The CDR3, as DNA: TGTGCACACGGACAGGGGGCGCACTATGGCTACACCTTC. Amino acid sequence: CAHGQGAHYGYTF.

The chain has TRBV11-2 and TRBJ1-4; a weak D match, TRBD1 (5 bases). The CDR3 is 16 residues long. The V and J ends lost 5 bases and 4 bases respectively, with 17 bases between them. Germline CDR1 is SGHAT and CDR2 is FQNNGV. CDR3: CASSTEIRGVNEKLFF. CDR3 DNA: TGTGCCAGCAGCACCGAGATCCGGGGGGTTAATGAAAAACTGTTTTTT.

This chain links TRBV9 with TRBJ2-7; perhaps TRBD2 as D (6 bases). Germline V gene sequence: CDR1 SGDLS, CDR2 YYNGEE. Trimming took 3 bases from V and 4 from J, leaving 11 bases between them. The CDR3 is made up of 13 amino acids. CDR3 nucleotides: TGTGCCAGCAGCGAAAGAAGCGGGTACGAGCAGTACTTC. Its translation is CASSERSGYEQYF.

The gene calls are TRBV7-3 and TRBJ2-2, with TRBD2 matching over 10 bases. The CDR3 consists of 19 residues. J was trimmed by 1 base and V by 2 bases; bases with no gene match: 10. From germline, CDR1 is SGHTA and CDR2 FQGTGA. In DNA, the CDR3 is TGTGCCAGCAGCTTATCCGGGACTAGCGAACTCATGAACACCGGGGAGCTGTTTTTT. Its translation: CASSLSGTSELMNTGELFF.

CDR3 protein: CASSGPRRPGEQYF. The CDR3 region has the DNA TGTGCCAGCAGCGGACCGCGGAGGCCCGGCGAGCAGTACTTC. The chain employs TRBV7-9 and TRBJ2-7, with a tentative D call TRBD2 (5 bases). Trimming left V 5 bases short and J 6 bases short, with 17 bases between. CDR1 is SEHNR, CDR2 FQNEAQ, per germline (reference sequence). The CDR3 has 14 residues.

V usage is TRBV2 and J usage is TRBJ2-3; D ambiguous. Trimming shortened V by 6 bases and J by 1 base, and 14 bases separated the two germline ends. The CDR3 is 15 amino acids. CDR1 is SNHLY and CDR2 is FYNNEI in the germline V gene. CDR3 protein: CASSAARVGTDTQYF. The CDR3 DNA reads as TGTGCCAGCAGCGCCGCTCGAGTGGGCACAGATACGCAGTATTTT.

V usage is TRBV7-9 and J usage is TRBJ1-1; 8 bases are a match to TRBD1. The V gene end was trimmed by 2 bases and the J gene end by 2 bases; junction bases not matched to a gene: 1. The CDR3 spans 14 residues. Germline V gives CDR1 SEHNR, CDR2 FQNEAQ (reference sequence). The CDR3 sequence: CASSLSGGNTEAFF. The CDR3 DNA reads as TGTGCCAGCAGCTTATCAGGGGGCAACACTGAAGCTTTCTTT.

V and J are TRBV11-3 and TRBJ1-1; D remains ambiguous. From germline, CDR1 is SGHNT and CDR2 YENEEA. The CDR3 is 12 amino acids. Trimming took off 5 bases at V and 2 bases at J, with 6 bases between the two ends. DNA of the CDR3: TGTGCCAGCAGCAGGACTAACACTGAAGCTTTCTTT. Amino acids: CASSRTNTEAFF. The complete variable domain, with remaining parts taken from reference TRBV11-3 and TRBJ1-1, reads EAGVVQSPRYKIIEKKQPVAFWCNPISGHNTLYWYLQNLGQGPELLIRYENEEAVDDSQLPKDRFSAERLKGVDSTLKIQPAELGDSAVYLCASSRTNTEAFFGQGTRLTVV.

V usage is TRBV6-6 and J usage is TRBJ1-1, with 9 positions matching TRBD1. V lost 8 bases, J lost 4 bases, and 14 bases stayed unmatched. The germline CDR1 and CDR2 sequences are MNHNY and SVGAGI (reference sequence). The CDR3 length is 16 residues. The CDR3 sequence: CASLARTGDRRTEAFF. The CDR3 DNA follows: TGTGCCAGCTTAGCTAGGACAGGGGACAGACGCACTGAAGCTTTCTTT.

This chain uses TRBV6-1 with TRBJ2-3; 8 bases are a match to TRBD2. The CDR3 is 16 amino acids. V shed 3 bases, J shed 4 bases, and the junction held 9 bases outside the gene matches. Germline CDR1 is MNHNS and CDR2 is SASEGT. As DNA, the CDR3 is TGTGCCAGCAGTGACTACGGGGGGGAGGTCGCAGATACGCAGTATTTT. This codes for CASSDYGGEVADTQYF.

The chain recombines TRBV6-5 with TRBJ1-6; possibly TRBD1 for D (5 bases). This CDR3 is built from 13 residues. Germline CDR1 is MNHEY and CDR2 is SVGAGI. V lost 8 bases to trimming and J lost 7 bases, with 12 bases between them. The DNA of the CDR3 is TGTGCCAGCTTCCAGGGAAGGAATTCACCCCTCCACTTT. Protein: CASFQGRNSPLHF.

This chain joins TRBV6-2 or TRBV6-3 and TRBJ2-6, with unresolved D. Germline V gives CDR1 MNHEY, CDR2 SVGEGT. The CDR3 length is 19 residues. V was shortened by 5 bases and J by 0 bases, with 20 bases between the two germline ends. The CDR3 loop reads CASSLTTTLLLSGANVLTF. DNA of the CDR3: TGTGCCAGCAGTCTCACCACTACGCTACTTCTCTCTGGGGCCAACGTCCTGACTTTC.

The sample holds one count of this clone. This chain connects TRBV6-5 to TRBJ2-5; 7 nucleotides match TRBD2. CDR3 size: 15 residues. Losses at the gene ends were 11 bases for V and 5 bases for J; bases not matched to a gene: 17. Germline loops: CDR1 MNHEY, CDR2 SVGAGI. CDR3 protein: CAAGFPGLSWETQYF. The DNA for the CDR3 is TGTGCCGCCGGTTTTCCGGGACTAAGTTGGGAGACCCAGTACTTC.

The chain uses TRBV19 and TRBJ2-7; 7 bases align to TRBD1. The CDR3 runs 14 residues. V trimming: 1 base; J trimming: 6 bases; junction bases outside the gene matches: 6. Germline V gene data show CDR1 as LNHDA and CDR2 as SQIVND (reference sequence). The CDR3 sequence: CASSIGTGAAEQYF. The CDR3 DNA follows: TGTGCCAGTAGTATAGGAACAGGGGCTGCCGAGCAGTACTTC.

The chain combines TRBV12-3 or TRBV12-4 with TRBJ1-1; no firm D call. The length of the CDR3 is 12 residues. V was cut by 4 bases and J by 3 bases, with 6 bases left in between. CDR3 DNA: TGTGCCAGCAGTTCGACTTACACTGAAGCTTTCTTT. It codes for CASSSTYTEAFF.

V usage is TRBV7-8 and J usage is TRBJ1-1; TRBD1 might be the D (6 bases). This CDR3 is built from 19 residues. Germline lookup yields CDR1 SGHVS and CDR2 FQNEAQ. V was cut by 3 bases and J by 11 bases, with 34 bases left in between. CDR3 sequence (DNA): TGTGCCAGCAGCTTTCCCTCCGGACAGCGGGGGGCGCTGGCCCACTCCGCTTTCTTT. Translating it yields CASSFPSGQRGALAHSAFF. The full variable domain, rest sourced from reference TRBV7-8 and TRBJ1-1, is GAGVSQSPRYKVAKRGQDVALRCDPISGHVSLFWYQQALGQGPEFLTYFQNEAQLDKSGLPSDRFFAERPEGSVSTLKIQRTQQEDSAVYLCASSFPSGQRGALAHSAFFGQGTRLTVV.

This clone was recorded once. The rearrangement uses TRBV2 and TRBJ1-1, with 9 bases lining up with TRBD1. This CDR3 contains 13 residues. The V gene's germline CDR1 is SNHLY and CDR2 FYNNEI. V was clipped by 5 bases and J by 7 bases; unmatched bases: 5. In DNA form, the CDR3 reads TGTGCCAGCAGTACCAGGACAGGGGTTGAAGCTTTCTTT. Translated: CASSTRTGVEAFF.

The V and J genes are TRBV7-2 and TRBJ2-5; TRBD1 agrees at 7 bases. V lost 6 bases to trimming and J lost 2 bases; unmatched junction nucleotides: 3. This CDR3 region has 13 residues. The germline CDR1 and CDR2 sequences are SGHTA and FQGNSA. The CDR3 sequence is CASRRTGQETQYF. The CDR3 DNA reads TGTGCCAGCAGGCGGACAGGACAAGAGACCCAGTACTTC.

The chain uses TRBV7-2 and TRBJ2-7, with 11 nucleotides matching TRBD2. CDR3 length: 15 amino acids. Trimming took 1 base from V and 6 from J; bases not matched to a gene: 5. The V gene's germline CDR1 is SGHTA and CDR2 FQGNSA. CDR3: CASSLDSGGAGEQYF. The CDR3 region has the DNA TGTGCCAGCAGCTTAGATAGCGGGGGGGCCGGCGAGCAGTACTTC.

This clone was counted once. This CDR3 is CASSYGASGGLEQYF. The DNA of the CDR3 is TGTGCCAGCAGTTACGGGGCTAGCGGGGGCTTAGAGCAGTACTTC. This chain joins TRBV6-5 and TRBJ2-7, with 10 bases fitting TRBD2. Germline CDR1 reads MNHEY; CDR2 reads SVGAGI. V trimming: 2 bases; J trimming: 7 bases; junction bases outside the gene matches: 8. The CDR3 has 15 residues.